The clone carrying this T cell receptor beta chain has just one count. How the authors handled the data: Estimation of nucleated cell counts relied on the amplification of reference gene primers. Sequencing was performed with immunoSEQ multiplex PCR; in TCRdb, only in-frame clones are kept and a portion is missing. The DNA gave D and trimming, while V, J and clone size come from that table. The data contain 220,000 or so clones, over 80% of them singletons. This specimen comes from a study of blood T cell repertoires in COVID-19. About the research overall: The United States, Italy and Spain were the sources of the acute and convalescent COVID-19 samples.

Recovered Cohort 3 donors showed two negative PCRs, clearance, or symptom resolution. This receptor was obtained from a woman aged 40 to 49 who had recovered from COVID-19. Sequencing input: PBMCs or T cells enriched from blood (not recorded which).

The CDR3 spells CASSPIRGSAGELFF. In nucleotides, the CDR3 is TGTGCCAGCTCACCTATACGCGGGTCGGCCGGGGAGCTGTTTTTT. The chain has TRBV18 and TRBJ2-2, with D tentatively TRBD2 (5 bases). CDR1 KGHSH and CDR2 LQKENI come from the germline V gene. V was pared by 3 bases and J by 6 bases, with 14 bases between. The CDR3 is 15 residues long.